What follows describes a single T cell receptor beta chain. Its specificity is not known. Other DNA variants within this sample encode the same CDR3. This CDR3 spans 13 amino acids. V was pared by 2 bases and J by 7 bases, with 5 bases of the junction left unmatched. Germline V gene data show CDR1 as LNHNV and CDR2 as YYDKDF (reference sequence). Tumor samples were taken before definitive surgery or chemotherapy. Assay used: immunoSEQ multiplex PCR; TCRdb lists only in-frame clones, some missing. The profile covers roughly 15,000 clones, with about 90% appearing a single time and 5% to 7% taken by the ten largest. The sample is drawn from a study of high-grade serous ovarian cancer treatment subgroups. Study at large: On average, approximately 14,000 reads and about 6,800 unique TCR beta rearrangements were obtained per sample.

Study-wide findings and caveats: Clonal relatedness tracked neoantigen level, and by trend copy number and mutation load. Bulk tumor TCR sequencing gave no spatial information.

Sequences were obtained from tumor tissue. This clonotype originated in a human donor with high-grade serous ovarian cancer. V and J are TRBV15 and TRBJ2-7; 7 bases align to TRBD1. The CDR3 DNA reads as TGTGCCACCAGCAGATACAGGGGTGAAGAGCAGTACTTC. Amino acids: CATSRYRGEEQYF.